This TCR beta chain was sequenced for a study of blood T cell repertoires in COVID-19 (dated by TCRdb to the early 2020s). Turning to the overall study: Collaborator samples came from the United States, Italy and Spain and covered acute and convalescent phases of COVID-19. The prospective study material was composed of cDNA or gDNA derived from T cells, B-cell-depleted T cells, or PBMCs. Deeply sampled blood TCRbeta repertoires from subjects exposed to, actively infected with, or recovered from COVID-19 were included in the dataset. The repertoires were released in a freely available public database intended as a resource for research on the immune response to SARS-CoV-2. Samples were obtained from the ongoing ImmuneRACE study (first 160 participants) and from 950 to 1,500 subjects provided by 6 global collaborators. Sample metadata almost always included a de-identified subject ID, COVID-19 status, age in years and sex. HLA class I and class II types, where available, came from metadata supplied by the sample provider rather than from assay-based typing.

TCRbeta CDR3 regions were amplified from genomic DNA using the immunoSEQ Assay, a bias-controlled multiplex PCR. In the authors' own workflow: Nucleated cell counts per sample were estimated from amplification of reference gene primers within the assay. To quantify the absolute abundance of each unique TCRbeta CDR3 rearrangement, sequence reads were collapsed and filtered. For each sample, productive Simpson clonality was calculated by taking the square root of Simpson's diversity index across productive rearrangements. Drawn from immuneACCESS, this table holds only the in-frame rearrangements with V and J called that TCRdb kept. Clones are partly lost; checked studies trace under half to an unresolved V gene and leave the rest unexplained. The DNA gave D and trimming, while V, J and clone size come from that table. This sample is represented by hundreds of thousands of clones; just under 90% of them were singletons. Under 0.3% of the sample goes to the ten largest clones.

Each collaborating institution followed its own protocols to collect whole blood in K2EDTA tubes. For TCRbeta analysis, collaborator samples were shipped as frozen whole blood, as isolated PBMCs, or as DNA extracted from either sample type. Reading the germline V gene gives CDR1 ENHRY and CDR2 SYGVKD. The junction carries 13 bases between V and J, which are trimmed by 4 bases and 9 bases respectively. The CDR3 runs 12 amino acids, cysteine and phenylalanine included. Only the CDR3 DNA stays, 36 bases, in frame from base 1. On this clone: This clone's antigen is unknown. The sample holds no much larger clone one base away, and base qualities are not on file.

Points the paper makes about the study in general: The quantity of clinical and demographic metadata differed by source and by participant and was supplied without curation.

The sequenced sample consisted of peripheral blood. The V gene is TRBV10-3 and the J gene is TRBJ2-7, with TRBD1 as a weak D call on 5 bases. The clonotype was recovered from a woman under 30 with acute or convalescent COVID-19. In nucleotides, the sequence is TGTGCCATCAGTGGAAACAGGCGAGGGCAGTACTTC. The translation is CAISGNRRGQYF.